This TCR beta chain stems from a study of beta chain features in type 1 diabetes. About the research overall: Patients were similar to healthy donors in age and gender (as well as in cell yields).

CD4+ naive, central memory, regulatory and stem cell-like memory subsets were isolated by sorting on CD45RO/CCR7/CD25/CD127/CD95/CD27. Between the trimmed V and J ends, which lost 4 bases and 4 bases, there was a span of 13 bases. The CDR3 sequence is 14 residues long. Germline V gene data show CDR1 as GTSNPN and CDR2 as SVGIG (reference sequence). This clone was counted between two and nine times. Investigators reverse transcribed all isolated RNA, so they sequenced expressed TCRB transcripts. This table comes from immunoSEQ multiplex PCR, and its TCRdb copy is limited to in-frame clones, with some not included. The sample contains about 320,000 clones, 12% to 15% of which appear only once.

This chain connects TRBV30 to TRBJ2-2, with a weak D call TRBD2 (5 bases). The sample taken for sequencing was central memory CD4+ T cells from blood. The receptor was derived from a young man in good health. In nucleotides, the CDR3 is TGTGCCTGGAATCTAGCCGAGGGCACCGGGGAGCTGTTTTTT. Translation gives CAWNLAEGTGELFF.